This TCR beta chain was obtained from a study of T cell repertoires in cytomegalovirus infection (dated by TCRdb to the late 2010s). Study-level background: Donor HLA type was relevant to the analysis, as public TCR beta signatures indicated carriage of CMV infection together with the matching HLA type.

This clonotype was detected only a few times. Its antigen is currently not known. Base qualities are not provided; no much larger clone lies one nucleotide away. Sequenced on an Illumina HiSeq 1500. TCRdb reran the public reads through fastp at Q25 and MiXCR, keeping productive beta chains. Identical CDR3 proteins give one entry, which carries the most common genes and DNA. This sample comprises 200,000 or so distinct CDR3 sequences, approximately 19% of them detected only once. In total, the top ten clones hold approximately 2.9% of the sample. The CDR3 sequence holds 12 residues, the cysteine and phenylalanine included. Solely the CDR3 DNA is kept, with 36 bases framed from the first base. V lost 7 bases and J lost 5 bases; the stretch between them is 11 bases long. From the germline V gene, CDR1 is MDHEN and CDR2 is SYDVKM. What the authors observed across the whole study: The ex vivo response was dominated by HLA-C-restricted CMV-specific TCR beta clonotypes, and the single most frequent clonotype in two of eight donors was supplied by these HLA-C-restricted clonotypes. In both this cohort and an independent cohort of some 370 donors, the cumulative frequency of public TCR beta family members distinguished carriers of CMV infection plus the relevant HLA type.

The sequencing sample was made of PBMCs. The chain is encoded by TRBV28 joined to TRBJ1-2, with the D gene call left open. The receptor comes from a human donor in good health (CMV status not recorded). Some clones in this sample may be carry-over from other donors' samples. The CDR3 reads CASTDPGYGYTF. The DNA sequence is given as TGTGCCAGCACCGACCCAGGATATGGCTACACCTTC.